The sequence of this TCR beta chain was determined in a study of CD8+ T cells in alopecia areata. Turning to the study itself: Treated patients were given 5 to 10 mg oral tofacitinib twice daily.

Sequencing relied on a cDNA template that was reverse transcribed from extracted RNA. Generated by immunoSEQ multiplex PCR, the TCRdb table keeps only in-frame clones and is missing some. Of about 180,000 clones listed, roughly 63% are singletons. Comments on this clone: What it recognizes is unknown.

General study results and limits: Resident alphabeta T-cell populations of normal skin are likewise subject to sequencing in scalp samples.

This clonotype was obtained from a human donor with alopecia areata. Here the sequenced sample was CD4+ T cells sorted from blood, taken at week 0.

This CDR3 is CASSPSRSNQPQHF. For the CDR3, the DNA is TGCGCCAGCAGCCCCAGTAGGAGCAATCAGCCCCAGCATTTT. This sequence joins TRBV4-3 and TRBJ1-5, with D hard to call. CDR3 length equals 14 residues. Germline CDR1 is LGHNA and CDR2 is YSLEER. Deletions cut 4 bases from V and 1 base from J, with 8 bases between.